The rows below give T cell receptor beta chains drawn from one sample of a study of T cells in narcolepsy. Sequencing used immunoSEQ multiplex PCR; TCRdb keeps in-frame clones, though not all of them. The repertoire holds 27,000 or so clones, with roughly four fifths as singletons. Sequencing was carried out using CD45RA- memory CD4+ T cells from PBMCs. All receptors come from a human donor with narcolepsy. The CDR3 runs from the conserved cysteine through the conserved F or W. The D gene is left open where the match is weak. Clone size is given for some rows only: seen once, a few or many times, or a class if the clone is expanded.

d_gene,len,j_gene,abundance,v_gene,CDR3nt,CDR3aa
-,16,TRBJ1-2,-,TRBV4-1,TGCGCCAGCAGCCAAGGTCGCGATTGGGTCCGATATGGCTACACCTTC,CASSQGRDWVRYGYTF
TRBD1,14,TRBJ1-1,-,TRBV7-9,TGTGCCAGCAGCCTGGACAGGGGGAACACTGAAGCTTTCTTT,CASSLDRGNTEAFF
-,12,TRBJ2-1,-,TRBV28,TGTGCCAGCAGTTTATTTTCTAGCGCCCTTCTCTTC,CASSLFSSALLF
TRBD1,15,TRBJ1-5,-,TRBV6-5,TGTGCCAGCAGGTCGGGACAGATGAACAATCAGCCCCAGCATTTT,CASRSGQMNNQPQHF
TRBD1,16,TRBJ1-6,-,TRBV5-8,TGTGCCAGCAGCTTGGGACCGGGACAGCATAATTCACCCCTCCACTTT,CASSLGPGQHNSPLHF
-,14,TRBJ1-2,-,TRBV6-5,TGTGCCAGCAGTTACTCGACTGGGTACTATGGCTACACCTTC,CASSYSTGYYGYTF
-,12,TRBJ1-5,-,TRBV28,TGTGCCAGCAGTCTACGCAATCAGCCCCAGCATTTT,CASSLRNQPQHF
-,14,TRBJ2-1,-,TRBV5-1,TGCGCCAGCAGCTTCGGGGGGCGAGACAATGAGCAGTTCTTC,CASSFGGRDNEQFF
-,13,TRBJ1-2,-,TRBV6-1,TGTGCCAGCAGTCTCCGGGAGGGCCGTGGCTACACCTTC,CASSLREGRGYTF
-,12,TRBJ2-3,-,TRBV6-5,TGTGCCAGCCAGGAGAGCACAGATACGCAGTATTTT,CASQESTDTQYF
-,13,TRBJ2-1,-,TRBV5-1,TGCGCCAGCAGCGGACTGACTTCCAATGAGCAGTTCTTC,CASSGLTSNEQFF
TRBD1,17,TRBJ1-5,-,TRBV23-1,TGCGCCAGCAGTCAACATATACAGGGGATAGGCAATCAGCCCCAGCATTTT,CASSQHIQGIGNQPQHF
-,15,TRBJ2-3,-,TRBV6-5,TGTGCCAGCAGGCGGGCCCGGATCGTAACAGATACGCAGTATTTT,CASRRARIVTDTQYF
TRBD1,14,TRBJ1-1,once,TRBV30,TGTGCCTGGAACCTCGGACAGGGGGGCACTGAAGCTTTCTTT,CAWNLGQGGTEAFF
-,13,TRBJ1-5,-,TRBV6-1,TGTGCCAGCAGCCCCGATAGCAATCAGCCCCAGCATTTT,CASSPDSNQPQHF
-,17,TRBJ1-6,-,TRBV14,TGTGCCAGCAGCCAAGTTTCAGGGACGACCTATAATTCACCCCTCCACTTT,CASSQVSGTTYNSPLHF